A selection of T cell receptor beta chains follows, all from one sample in a study of T cell changes during pregnancy in multiple sclerosis. The repertoire was sequenced with immunoSEQ multiplex PCR; TCRdb's copy has only in-frame clones and lacks some. The sample lists about 42,000 clones, around four fifths occurring once. Sequences were derived from CD4+ T cells from peripheral blood mononuclear cells, sampled before pregnancy. These receptors came from a female donor with multiple sclerosis, enrolled in a pregnancy study. Each CDR3 is given with its conserved first and last residue. The D gene is left open where the match is weak. Some rows mark clone size as missing; the rest say once, few, many or name a class of expanded clone.

clone size | J gene | V gene | D gene | CDR3 DNA | CDR3 protein
once | TRBJ1-5 | TRBV19 | . | TGTGCCAGTCGGGTACAGGGAAGCAATCAGCCCCAGCATTTT | CASRVQGSNQPQHF
. | TRBJ1-5 | TRBV12-5 | . | TGTGCTAGTGGTTTGGACAGGGTTGATCAGCCCCAGCATTTT | CASGLDRVDQPQHF
few | TRBJ1-1 | TRBV9 | . | TGTGCCAGCAGCGTAGATCAGGGCCCCACTGAAGCTTTCTTT | CASSVDQGPTEAFF
. | TRBJ2-3 | TRBV5-6 | . | TGTGCCAGCAGCTTGGCCTGGCAGGGGAAGACAGATACGCAGTATTTT | CASSLAWQGKTDTQYF
. | TRBJ2-5 | TRBV19 | . | TGTGCCAGTAGTATAAGGGGCCCGCACAAAGAGACCCAGTACTTC | CASSIRGPHKETQYF
. | TRBJ1-2 | TRBV5-1 | TRBD1 | TGCGCCAGCAGCTCCCCGGGACAGGGCGTGGAGCGCTATGGCTACACCTTC | CASSSPGQGVERYGYTF
. | TRBJ2-1 | TRBV6-6 | . | TGTGCCAGCAGTCTACTACCCGACAACTACAGGCCTGAGCAGTTCTTC | CASSLLPDNYRPEQFF
. | TRBJ1-2 | TRBV18 | . | TGTGCCAGCTCCTCCCAGGGTGATGGCTACACCTTC | CASSSQGDGYTF
. | TRBJ2-1 | TRBV4-1 | TRBD2 | TGCGCCAGCAGCCAAGAAGGTAGCGGGGCTTACAATGAGCAGTTCTTC | CASSQEGSGAYNEQFF
. | TRBJ1-2 | TRBV19 | . | TGTGCCAGTAGTACGGTCCCTAAACTCTATGGCTACACCTTC | CASSTVPKLYGYTF
. | TRBJ2-2 | TRBV7-9 | . | TGTGCCAGCGCCGAGGGGAACACCGGGGAGCTGTTTTTT | CASAEGNTGELFF
. | TRBJ1-1 | TRBV6-1 | TRBD1 | TGTGCCAGCAGTGCCGGACAGGGGGATGCTGAAGCTTTCTTT | CASSAGQGDAEAFF
medium-sized | TRBJ1-2 | TRBV7-2 | . | TGTGCCACCGCCCGGGACATGACTAACTATGGCTACACCTTC | CATARDMTNYGYTF
. | TRBJ1-3 | TRBV2 | TRBD1 | TGTGCCAGCAGTGTGGACAGGGGGATCGGAAACACCATATATTTT | CASSVDRGIGNTIYF
. | TRBJ2-2 | TRBV6-6 | TRBD1 | TGTGCCAGCAGTTCCCCCCCGGACAGGGACACCGGGGAGCTGTTTTTT | CASSSPPDRDTGELFF
. | TRBJ2-7 | TRBV5-1 | TRBD1 | TGCGCCAGCAGCTCGGGGACAGGGCTTCTTAGCTCCTACGAGCAGTACTTC | CASSSGTGLLSSYEQYF
few | TRBJ1-1 | TRBV30 | . | TGTGCCTGGAGTGGGGGGCCGGGAACTGAAGCTTTCTTT | CAWSGGPGTEAFF
few | TRBJ2-5 | TRBV5-4 | TRBD2 | TGTGCCAGCAGCTTGGCCCGGGAGGGGACCCAGTACTTC | CASSLAREGTQYF
. | TRBJ2-7 | TRBV18 | TRBD1 | TGTGCCAGCTCACCGGGGGGGACAGGGCTTCGCGAGCAGTACTTC | CASSPGGTGLREQYF
. | TRBJ2-7 | TRBV7-9 | . | TGTGCCAGCAGCTTAGGGACAGCTCGATTCTACGAGCAGTACTTC | CASSLGTARFYEQYF
. | TRBJ2-1 | TRBV6-5 | TRBD1 | TGTGCCAGCAGGCTGAACAGGGGATCTGAGCAGTTCTTC | CASRLNRGSEQFF
. | TRBJ2-5 | TRBV11-3 | . | TGTGCCAGCAGCTTAGAGGGAGGCCTCCAAGAGACCCAGTACTTC | CASSLEGGLQETQYF
. | TRBJ1-5 | TRBV5-1 | TRBD1 | TGCGCCAGCAGCCCCACAGGGGAGCCCAATCAGCCCCAGCATTTT | CASSPTGEPNQPQHF